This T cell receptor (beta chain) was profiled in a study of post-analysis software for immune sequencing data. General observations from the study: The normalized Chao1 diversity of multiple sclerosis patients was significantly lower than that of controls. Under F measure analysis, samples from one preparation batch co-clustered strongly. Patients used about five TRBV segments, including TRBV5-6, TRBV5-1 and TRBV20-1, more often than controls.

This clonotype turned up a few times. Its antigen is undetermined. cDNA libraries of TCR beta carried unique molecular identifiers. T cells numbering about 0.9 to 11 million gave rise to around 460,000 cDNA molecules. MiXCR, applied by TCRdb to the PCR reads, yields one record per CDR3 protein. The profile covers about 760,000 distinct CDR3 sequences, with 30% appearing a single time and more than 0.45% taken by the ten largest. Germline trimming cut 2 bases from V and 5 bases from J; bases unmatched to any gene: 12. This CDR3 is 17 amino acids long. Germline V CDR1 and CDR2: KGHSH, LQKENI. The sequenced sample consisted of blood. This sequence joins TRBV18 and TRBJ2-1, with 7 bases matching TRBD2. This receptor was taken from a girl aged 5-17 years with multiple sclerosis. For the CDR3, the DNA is TGTGCCAGCTCACCATCCGGGACTACCCCCGGAAACAATGAGCAGTTCTTC. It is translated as CASSPSGTTPGNNEQFF.